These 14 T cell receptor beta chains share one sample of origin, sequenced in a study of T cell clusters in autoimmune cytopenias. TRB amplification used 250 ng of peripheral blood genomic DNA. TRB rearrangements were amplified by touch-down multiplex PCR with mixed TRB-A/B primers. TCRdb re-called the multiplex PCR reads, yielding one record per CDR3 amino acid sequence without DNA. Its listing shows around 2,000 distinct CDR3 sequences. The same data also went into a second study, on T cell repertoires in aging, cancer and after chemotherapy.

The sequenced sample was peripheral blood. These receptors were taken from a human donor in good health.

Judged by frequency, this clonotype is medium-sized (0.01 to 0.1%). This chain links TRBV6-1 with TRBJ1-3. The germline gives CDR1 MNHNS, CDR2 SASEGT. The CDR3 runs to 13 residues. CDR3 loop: CASLTLSGNTIYF.

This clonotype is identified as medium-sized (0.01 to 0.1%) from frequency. The CDR3 spells CASSYNGQSSYNSPLHF. This chain joins TRBV6-5 and TRBJ1-6. Germline lookup yields CDR1 MNHEY and CDR2 SVGAGI. This CDR3 spans 17 amino acids.

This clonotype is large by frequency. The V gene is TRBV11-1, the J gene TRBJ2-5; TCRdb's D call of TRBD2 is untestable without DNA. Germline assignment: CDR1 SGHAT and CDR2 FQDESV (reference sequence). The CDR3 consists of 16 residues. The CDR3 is CASSLRTSGVGETQYF.

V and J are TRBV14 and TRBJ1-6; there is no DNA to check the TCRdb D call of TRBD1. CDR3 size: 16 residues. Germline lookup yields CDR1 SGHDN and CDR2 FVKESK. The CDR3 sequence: CASSQARLGANSPLHF. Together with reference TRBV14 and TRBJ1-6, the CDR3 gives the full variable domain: EAGVTQFPSHSVIEKGQTVTLRCDPISGHDNLYWYRRVMGKEIKFLLHFVKESKQDESGMPNNRFLAERTGGTYSTLKVQPAELEDSGVYFCASSQARLGANSPLHFGNGTRLTVT.

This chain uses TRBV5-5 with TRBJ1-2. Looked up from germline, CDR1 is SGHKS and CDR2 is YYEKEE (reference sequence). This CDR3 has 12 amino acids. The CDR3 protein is CASSPTTSGYTF.

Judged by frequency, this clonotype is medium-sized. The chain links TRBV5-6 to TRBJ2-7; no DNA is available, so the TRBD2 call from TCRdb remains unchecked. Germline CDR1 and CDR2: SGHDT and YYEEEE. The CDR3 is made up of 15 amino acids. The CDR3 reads CASSLDGLLLYEQYF.

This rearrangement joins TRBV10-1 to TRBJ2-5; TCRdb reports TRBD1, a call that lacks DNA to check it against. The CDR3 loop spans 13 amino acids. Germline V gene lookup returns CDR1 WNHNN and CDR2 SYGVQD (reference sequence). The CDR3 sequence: CASSEAGGETQYF.

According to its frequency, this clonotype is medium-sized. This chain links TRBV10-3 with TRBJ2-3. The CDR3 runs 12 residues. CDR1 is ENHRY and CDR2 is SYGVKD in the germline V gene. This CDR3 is CAIGLASDTQYF.

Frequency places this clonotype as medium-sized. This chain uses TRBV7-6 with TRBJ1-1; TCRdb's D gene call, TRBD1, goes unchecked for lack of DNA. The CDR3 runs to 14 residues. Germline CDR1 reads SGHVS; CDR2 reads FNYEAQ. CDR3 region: CASSSGTPLTEAFF.

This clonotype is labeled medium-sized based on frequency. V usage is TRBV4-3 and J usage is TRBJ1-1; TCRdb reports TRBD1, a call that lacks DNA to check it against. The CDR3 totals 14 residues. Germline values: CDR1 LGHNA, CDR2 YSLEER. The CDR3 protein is CASSQGEMNTEAFF.

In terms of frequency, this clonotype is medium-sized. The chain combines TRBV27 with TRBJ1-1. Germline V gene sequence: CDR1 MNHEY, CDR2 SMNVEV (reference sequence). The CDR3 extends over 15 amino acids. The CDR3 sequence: CASSLSWGSRTEAFF.

This CDR3 reads CASSLSGPTDTQYF. The chain uses TRBV4-3 and TRBJ2-3; TCRdb reports TRBD2, a call that lacks DNA to check it against. Germline V gene sequence: CDR1 LGHNA, CDR2 YSLEER. CDR3 length: 14 amino acids.

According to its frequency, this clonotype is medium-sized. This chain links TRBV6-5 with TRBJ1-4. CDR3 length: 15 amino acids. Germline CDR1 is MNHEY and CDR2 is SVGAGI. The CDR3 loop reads CASSYWGTSGEKLFF.

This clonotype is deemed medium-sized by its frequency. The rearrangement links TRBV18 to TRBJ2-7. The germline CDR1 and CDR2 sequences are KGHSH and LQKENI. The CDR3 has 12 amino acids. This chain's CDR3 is CASSPLGNEQYF.